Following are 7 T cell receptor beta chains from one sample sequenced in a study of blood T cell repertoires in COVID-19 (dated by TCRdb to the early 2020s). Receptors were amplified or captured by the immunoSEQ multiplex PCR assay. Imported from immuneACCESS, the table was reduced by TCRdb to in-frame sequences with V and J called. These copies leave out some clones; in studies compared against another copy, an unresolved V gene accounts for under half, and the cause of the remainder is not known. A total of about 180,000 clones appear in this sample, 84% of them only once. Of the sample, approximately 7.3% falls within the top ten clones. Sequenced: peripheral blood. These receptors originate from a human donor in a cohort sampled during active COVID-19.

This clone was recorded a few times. CDR3 sequence (DNA): TGTGCCAGCAGCCTGTCGGGACAGGGCAATCAGCCCCAGCATTTT. Translated, it gives CASSLSGQGNQPQHF. The chain uses TRBV7-9 and TRBJ1-5; 8 positions match TRBD1. The germline CDR1 and CDR2 sequences are SEHNR and FQNEAQ (reference sequence). V shed 5 bases and J 2 bases; nucleotides not matched to a gene: 5. This CDR3 has 15 amino acids.

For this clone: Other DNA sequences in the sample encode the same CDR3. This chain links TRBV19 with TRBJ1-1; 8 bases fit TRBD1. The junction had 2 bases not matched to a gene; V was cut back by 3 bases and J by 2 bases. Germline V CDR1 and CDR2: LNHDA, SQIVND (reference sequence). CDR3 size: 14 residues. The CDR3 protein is CASSITGGNTEAFF. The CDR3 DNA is TGTGCCAGTAGTATTACAGGGGGAAACACTGAAGCTTTCTTT.

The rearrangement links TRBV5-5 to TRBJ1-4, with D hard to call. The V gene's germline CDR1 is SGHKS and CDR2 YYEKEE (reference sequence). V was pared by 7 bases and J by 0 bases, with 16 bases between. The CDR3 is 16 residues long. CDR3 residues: CASSPDLEATNEKLFF. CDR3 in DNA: TGTGCCAGCTCCCCCGACCTTGAGGCAACTAATGAAAAACTGTTTTTT. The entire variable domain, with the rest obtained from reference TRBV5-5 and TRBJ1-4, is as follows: DAGVTQSPTHLIKTRGQQVTLRCSPISGHKSVSWYQQVLGQGPQFIFQYYEKEERGRGNFPDRFSARQFPNYSSELNVNALLLGDSALYLCASSPDLEATNEKLFFGSGTQLSVL.

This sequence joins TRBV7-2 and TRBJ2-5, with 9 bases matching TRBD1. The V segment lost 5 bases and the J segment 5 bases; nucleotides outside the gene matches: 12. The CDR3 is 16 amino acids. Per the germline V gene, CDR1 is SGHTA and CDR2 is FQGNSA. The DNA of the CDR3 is TGTGCCAGCAGCCCCCTGGGACAGGGACTCAGGGAGACCCAGTACTTC. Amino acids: CASSPLGQGLRETQYF.

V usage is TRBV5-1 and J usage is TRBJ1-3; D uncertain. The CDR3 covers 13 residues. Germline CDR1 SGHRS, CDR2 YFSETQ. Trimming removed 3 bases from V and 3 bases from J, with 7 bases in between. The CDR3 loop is CASSSGVGNTIYF. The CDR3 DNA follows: TGCGCCAGCAGCTCGGGTGTTGGAAACACCATATATTTT.

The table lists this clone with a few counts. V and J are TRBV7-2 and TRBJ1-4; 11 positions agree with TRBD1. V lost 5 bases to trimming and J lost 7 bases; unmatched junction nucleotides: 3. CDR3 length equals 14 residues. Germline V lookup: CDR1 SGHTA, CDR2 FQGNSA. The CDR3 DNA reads TGTGCCAGCAGCACCGGGACAGGGGGTGAAAAACTGTTTTTT. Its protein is CASSTGTGGEKLFF.

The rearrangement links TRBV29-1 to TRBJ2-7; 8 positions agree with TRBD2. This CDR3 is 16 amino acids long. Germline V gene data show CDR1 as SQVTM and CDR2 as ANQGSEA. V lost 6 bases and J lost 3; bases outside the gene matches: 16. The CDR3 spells CSVGMSSGGPIYEQYF. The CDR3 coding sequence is TGCAGCGTGGGGATGTCCTCGGGGGGGCCCATCTACGAGCAGTACTTC.